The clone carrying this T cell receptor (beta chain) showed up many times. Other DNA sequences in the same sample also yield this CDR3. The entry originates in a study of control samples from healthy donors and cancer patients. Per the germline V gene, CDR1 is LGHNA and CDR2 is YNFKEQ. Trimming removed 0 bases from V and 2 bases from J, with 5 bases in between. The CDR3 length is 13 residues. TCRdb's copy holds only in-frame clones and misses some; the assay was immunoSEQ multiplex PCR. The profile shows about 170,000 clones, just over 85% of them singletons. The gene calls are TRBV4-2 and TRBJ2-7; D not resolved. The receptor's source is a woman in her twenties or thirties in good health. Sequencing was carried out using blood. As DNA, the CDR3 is TGTGCCAGCAGCCAAGAGCTGGCCTACGAGCAGTACTTC. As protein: CASSQELAYEQYF.